This TCR beta chain was found in a study of CD8 T cells in Susac syndrome. About the study: Active disease was present in about six of the sequenced Susac syndrome patients, and remission in roughly eight. General study points: CD4+ T cell repertoires in Susac syndrome exhibited no evidence of clonal expansion.

High-throughput TCR beta sequencing covered peripheral CD8+ and CD4+ T cells. Recently defined diagnostic criteria classed the Susac syndrome patients as definite or probable. In the case of this clonotype: What it binds is not known.

Germline V lookup: CDR1 SGHTA, CDR2 FQGTGA. The CDR3 has 15 amino acids. After removal of 1 base from V and 5 bases from J, the junction contained 3 bases not matched to a gene. Reverse transcription used 0.5 to 1 ug RNA and random hexamers. MiXCR, run by TCRdb on the immunoSEQ multiplex PCR reads, gives a single entry per CDR3 protein. The sample includes about 150,000 distinct CDR3 sequences, approximately 95% of them seen just once. The sequencing input was CD4+ T cells from PBMCs. This chain uses TRBV7-3 with TRBJ2-3, with 10 nucleotides matching TRBD2. The receptor was isolated from a human donor with Susac syndrome. The CDR3 bases are TGTGCCAGCAGCTTAAAACTAGCGGGGATAGATACGCAGTATTTT. Its translation is CASSLKLAGIDTQYF.